This T cell receptor (beta chain) was profiled in a study of CD8+ T cells in alopecia areata. Study as a whole: Treated patients received oral tofacitinib, 5 to 10 mg twice daily. Scoring treated patients' severity relied on the percentage of scalp area affected. Tofacitinib continued for 6 to 18 months and was then withheld for 6 months.

CDR1 and CDR2 from the germline V gene are MNHEY and SMNVEV (reference sequence). V was pared by 2 bases and J by 8 bases, with 12 bases between. This CDR3 region has 13 residues. Following RNA extraction, reverse transcription yielded cDNA that acted as the sequencing template. Repertoires were generated with immunoSEQ multiplex PCR, while TCRdb's copy carries only in-frame clones and drops some. Among around 4,600 clones listed, around 57% were seen once. A note on this clone: Its antigen is currently unknown.

Study results and limitations: Among the cells sequenced in scalp samples are also the resident alphabeta T cells of normal skin.

Treatment defined: oral pan-JAK inhibitor, 5-10 mg twice daily. Alopecia areata patients had lesional scalp punch biopsies and peripheral blood taken from them. Sequenced here: skin, sampled at week 4, from a patient treated with tofacitinib. The TCR originated in a human donor with alopecia areata. V is TRBV27 and J is TRBJ1-1, with D uncertain. This chain's CDR3 is CASSLARYSEAFF. The DNA for the CDR3 is TGTGCCAGCAGTTTAGCCCGGTACAGCGAAGCTTTCTTT.